A selection of T cell receptor beta chains follows, all from one sample in a study of T cell responses to AZD1222 COVID-19 vaccine. TCRdb's copy holds only in-frame clones and misses some; the assay was immunoSEQ multiplex PCR. This table has roughly 81,000 clones, around nine tenths appearing once. The input for sequencing was peripheral blood, taken on day 0 of AZD1222 vaccination. These receptors were collected from an adult in good health. Both conserved end residues are part of each CDR3. The order of the fields is V gene, D gene, clone size, J gene, CDR3 protein, CDR3 DNA. The D gene is left open where the match is weak. Only part of the rows carry a size: once, few, many, or a class if the clone is expanded.

v_call: TRBV5-4; d_call: NA; clone_size: NA; j_call: TRBJ2-1; cdr3_aa: CASSLVGGGNGPREQFF; cdr3_nt: TGTGCCAGCAGCTTGGTCGGCGGCGGGAACGGACCGAGGGAGCAGTTCTTC
v_call: TRBV7-2; d_call: NA; clone_size: NA; j_call: TRBJ2-7; cdr3_aa: CASSLGRVLYEQYF; cdr3_nt: TGTGCCAGCAGCTTAGGGAGGGTCCTCTACGAGCAGTACTTC
v_call: TRBV18; d_call: TRBD1; clone_size: NA; j_call: TRBJ1-1; cdr3_aa: CASSSQGTEAFF; cdr3_nt: TGTGCCAGCTCGTCACAGGGGACTGAAGCTTTCTTT
v_call: TRBV28; d_call: TRBD2; clone_size: NA; j_call: TRBJ2-7; cdr3_aa: CASRWGGSSYEQYF; cdr3_nt: TGTGCCAGCAGATGGGGAGGGAGCTCCTACGAGCAGTACTTC
v_call: TRBV19; d_call: NA; clone_size: NA; j_call: TRBJ2-2; cdr3_aa: CASSITPAATGELFF; cdr3_nt: TGTGCCAGTAGTATAACGCCGGCCGCCACCGGGGAGCTGTTTTTT
v_call: TRBV19; d_call: NA; clone_size: NA; j_call: TRBJ1-1; cdr3_aa: CASSSRTTDTEAFF; cdr3_nt: TGTGCCAGTAGTTCGAGGACGACTGACACTGAAGCTTTCTTT
v_call: TRBV9; d_call: TRBD1; clone_size: NA; j_call: TRBJ2-3; cdr3_aa: CASSGNLGQGMDTQYF; cdr3_nt: TGTGCCAGCAGCGGGAACTTGGGACAGGGGATGGATACGCAGTATTTT
v_call: TRBV29-1; d_call: TRBD2; clone_size: few; j_call: TRBJ2-7; cdr3_aa: CSAVKLAGLSEQYF; cdr3_nt: TGCAGCGCCGTCAAACTAGCGGGTCTGTCCGAGCAGTACTTC
v_call: TRBV6-5; d_call: TRBD2; clone_size: NA; j_call: TRBJ2-2; cdr3_aa: CAGTSGENTGELFF; cdr3_nt: TGTGCCGGCACAAGCGGGGAAAACACCGGGGAGCTGTTTTTT
v_call: TRBV5-4; d_call: NA; clone_size: NA; j_call: TRBJ2-1; cdr3_aa: CASSPSRSSYNEQFF; cdr3_nt: TGTGCCAGCAGCCCGTCTCGGAGCTCCTACAATGAGCAGTTCTTC
v_call: TRBV7-3; d_call: NA; clone_size: NA; j_call: TRBJ2-2; cdr3_aa: CASSLIWGTGPGELFF; cdr3_nt: TGTGCCAGCAGCTTAATCTGGGGGACTGGTCCAGGGGAGCTGTTTTTT
v_call: TRBV3-1/TRBV3-2; d_call: NA; clone_size: NA; j_call: TRBJ2-2; cdr3_aa: CASSQTEQNTGELFF; cdr3_nt: TGTGCCAGCAGCCAAACCGAACAGAACACCGGGGAGCTGTTTTTT
v_call: TRBV3-1/TRBV3-2; d_call: TRBD1; clone_size: NA; j_call: TRBJ1-2; cdr3_aa: CASSSGGYGYTF; cdr3_nt: TGTGCCAGCAGCTCAGGGGGCTATGGCTACACCTTC
v_call: TRBV7-2; d_call: NA; clone_size: few; j_call: TRBJ2-2; cdr3_aa: CASSLEGGAGELFF; cdr3_nt: TGTGCCAGCAGCTTAGAGGGGGGTGCCGGGGAGCTGTTTTTT
v_call: TRBV6-5; d_call: NA; clone_size: NA; j_call: TRBJ1-3; cdr3_aa: CATGLSSGNTIYF; cdr3_nt: TGTGCCACCGGACTCAGCTCTGGAAACACCATATATTTT
v_call: TRBV2; d_call: NA; clone_size: NA; j_call: TRBJ2-7; cdr3_aa: CASKHNKQGSYEQYF; cdr3_nt: TGTGCCAGCAAGCATAACAAACAGGGTTCCTACGAGCAGTACTTC
v_call: TRBV3-1/TRBV3-2; d_call: NA; clone_size: NA; j_call: TRBJ1-2; cdr3_aa: CASSRPNPGRDYGYTF; cdr3_nt: TGTGCCAGCAGCCGCCCCAACCCGGGACGGGACTATGGCTACACCTTC